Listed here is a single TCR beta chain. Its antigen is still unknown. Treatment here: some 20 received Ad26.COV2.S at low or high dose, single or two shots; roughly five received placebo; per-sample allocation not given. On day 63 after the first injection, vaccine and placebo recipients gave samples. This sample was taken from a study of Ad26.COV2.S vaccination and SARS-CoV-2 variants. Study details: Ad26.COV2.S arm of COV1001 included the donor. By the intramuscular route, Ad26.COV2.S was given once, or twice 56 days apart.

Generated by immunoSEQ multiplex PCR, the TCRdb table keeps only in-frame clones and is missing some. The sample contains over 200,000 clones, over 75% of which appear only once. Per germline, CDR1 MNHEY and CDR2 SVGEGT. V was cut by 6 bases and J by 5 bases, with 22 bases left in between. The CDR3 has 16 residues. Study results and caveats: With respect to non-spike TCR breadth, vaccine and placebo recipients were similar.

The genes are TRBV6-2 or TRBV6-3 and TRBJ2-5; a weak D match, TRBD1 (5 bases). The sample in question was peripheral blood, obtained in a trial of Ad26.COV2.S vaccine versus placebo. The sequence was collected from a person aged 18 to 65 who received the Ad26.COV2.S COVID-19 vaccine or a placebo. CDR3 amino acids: CASSRYPGQGAETQYF. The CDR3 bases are TGTGCCAGCAGCCGTTATCCAGGGCAAGGGGCGGAGACCCAGTACTTC.